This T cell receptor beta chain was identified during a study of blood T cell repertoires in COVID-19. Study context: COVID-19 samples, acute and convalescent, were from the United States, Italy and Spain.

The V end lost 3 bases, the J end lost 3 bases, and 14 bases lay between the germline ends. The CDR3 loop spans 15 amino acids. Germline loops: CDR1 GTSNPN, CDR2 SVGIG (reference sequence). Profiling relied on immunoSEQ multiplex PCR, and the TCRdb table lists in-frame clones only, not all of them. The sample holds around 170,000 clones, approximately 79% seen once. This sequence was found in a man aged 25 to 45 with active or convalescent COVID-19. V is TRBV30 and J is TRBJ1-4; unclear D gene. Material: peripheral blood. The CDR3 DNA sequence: TGTGCCTGGAGGGACTGGGCCAGCTCTAATGAAAAACTGTTTTTT. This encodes CAWRDWASSNEKLFF.